One and the same sample provided the 24 T cell receptor beta chains below, sequenced in a study of T cell repertoires in cytomegalovirus infection. MiXCR was run by TCRdb on the reads, yielding one entry per CDR3 protein. The sample carries 700,000 to 850,000 distinct CDR3 sequences, about 31% recorded once. The antigens of these receptors remain unknown. Sample: cultured CD8+ T cells from PBMCs, taken from culture after CMV antigen stimulation. The receptors originated from a human donor in good health (CMV status not recorded). Some clones in this sample may be carry-over from other donors' samples.

This chain connects TRBV5-5 to TRBJ2-1, with TRBD1 matching over 8 bases. The J segment lost 2 bases and the V segment lost 4 bases, leaving 5 bases of the junction unmatched. CDR1 is SGHKS, CDR2 YYEKEE, per germline (reference sequence). The CDR3 contains 15 residues. CDR3 in amino acids: CASSTGQATYNEQFF. The CDR3 bases are TGTGCCAGCAGCACGGGACAGGCAACCTACAATGAGCAGTTCTTC.

This clonotype occurred a few times. V gene TRBV4-3 combines with J gene TRBJ2-3, with D perhaps given as TRBD1 or TRBD2 (6 bases each). The CDR3 contains 16 residues. CDR1 is LGHNA and CDR2 is YSLEER in the germline V gene. V was clipped by 0 bases and J by 4 bases, with 14 bases between them. CDR3 amino acids: CASSQDNRGRSDTQYF. In DNA, the CDR3 is TGCGCCAGCAGCCAAGATAACCGGGGGCGGTCAGATACGCAGTATTTT.

In this sample, this clonotype turned up a few times. The chain recombines TRBV28 with TRBJ2-7; possible D gene TRBD1, 5 bases. Germline V lookup: CDR1 MDHEN, CDR2 SYDVKM. Between the trimmed V and J ends, which lost 4 bases and 1 base, there was a span of 8 bases. This CDR3 spans 13 amino acids. DNA of the CDR3: TGTGCCAGCAGTTCCAGGACATCCTACGAGCAGTACGTC. It encodes CASSSRTSYEQYV.

The CDR3 region is CASSQEGTGGLDTQYF. The CDR3 region has the DNA TGCGCCAGCAGCCAAGAAGGGACAGGGGGTCTAGATACGCAGTATTTT. The genes are TRBV4-1 and TRBJ2-3, with TRBD1 identical over 11 bases. Unmatched junction bases numbered 4, after V lost 0 bases and J lost 5 bases. The CDR3 is made up of 16 amino acids. Germline CDR1 is MGHRA and CDR2 is YSYEKL.

Of note for this clonotype: An end of the junction differs from the germline gene, which may be a read error. The chain combines TRBV7-9 with TRBJ2-7; D possibly matches TRBD1 or TRBD2 (6 bases each). The CDR3 is 15 amino acids. Germline CDR1 and CDR2: SEHNR and FQNEAQ (reference sequence). The CDR3 coding sequence is TGTGCCAGTAGCTTAGGGGGGACAAAATGGAGCGAGCAGTACTTC. This gives the protein CASSLGGTKWSEQYF.

With regard to this clonotype: The junction shows a germline mismatch at one end, possibly a read error. V gene TRBV5-8 combines with J gene TRBJ2-7, with 8 bases fitting TRBD2. The V gene's germline CDR1 is SGHTS and CDR2 YDEGEE. The CDR3 length is 14 residues. The CDR3 nucleotides read TGTGCCAACAGCCCGGGGGGGCCCCCCTACGAGCAGTACTTC. Its translation is CANSPGGPPYEQYF.

This clonotype was counted at least ten times. This chain connects TRBV7-6 to TRBJ1-6; D is perhaps TRBD1 (5 bases). Per germline, CDR1 SGHVS and CDR2 FNYEAQ. The CDR3 covers 15 residues. Trimming removed 1 base at V and 3 bases at J, with 7 bases between. The CDR3 region has the DNA TGTGCCAGCAGCTTAGAAGACAGCTATAATTCACCCCTCCACTTT. Translation gives CASSLEDSYNSPLHF.

This clonotype was seen more than once but under ten times. The rearrangement uses TRBV2 and TRBJ1-3; TRBD1 aligns across 8 bases. CDR1 and CDR2 from the germline V gene are SNHLY and FYNNEI. V shed 2 bases and J 5 bases; nucleotides not matched to a gene: 2. The CDR3 is 14 amino acids. The CDR3 coding sequence is TGTGCCAGCAGTGAATGGGACAGGAGAAACACCATATATTTT. Translating gives CASSEWDRRNTIYF. Drawing the rest from reference TRBV2 and TRBJ1-3, the complete variable domain is EPEVTQTPSHQVTQMGQEVILRCVPISNHLYFYWYRQILGQKVEFLVSFYNNEISEKSEIFDDQFSVERPDGSNFTLKIRSTKLEDSAMYFCASSEWDRRNTIYFGEGSWLTVV.

The V gene is TRBV6-6, the J gene TRBJ2-7; D is perhaps TRBD2 (6 bases). This CDR3 spans 16 amino acids. Trimming shortened V by 5 bases and J by 4 bases, and 21 bases separated the two germline ends. Germline-derived CDR1 and CDR2 are MNHNY and SVGAGI (reference sequence). The chain's CDR3 is CASSGGDPKNTYEQYV. The CDR3 bases are TGTGCCAGCAGTGGAGGGGACCCTAAGAATACATACGAGCAGTACGTC.

This clonotype was seen a single time. The chain recombines TRBV6-2 or TRBV6-3 with TRBJ2-7; TRBD2 is a possible D gene (6 bases). Germline-derived CDR1 and CDR2 are MNHEY and SVGEGT. Trimming removed 4 bases at V and 6 bases at J, with 13 bases between. This CDR3 contains 13 residues. This CDR3 is CASSFGGAAEQYV. CDR3 sequence (DNA): TGTGCCAGCAGTTTCGGAGGGGCGGCCGAGCAGTACGTC.

This clonotype was seen more than once but under ten times. The chain joins TRBV7-9 to TRBJ2-7; D might be TRBD2 (6 bases). The CDR3 sequence is 14 residues long. CDR1 and CDR2 (germline): SEHNR, FQNEAQ (reference sequence). V lost 5 bases, J lost 0 bases, and 11 bases lay in between. The CDR3 DNA reads as TGTGCCAGCAGCGGCTCGGGGGTCTCCTACGAGCAGTACTTC. Its protein product is CASSGSGVSYEQYF.

CDR3 nucleotides: TGTGCCAGCAGTGACCTATCTTCGGCAGATACGCAGTATTTT. Its translation is CASSDLSSADTQYF. The J gene is TRBJ2-3, the V gene TRBV6-1; no clear D. V was shortened by 3 bases and J by 4 bases, with 11 bases between the two germline ends. The CDR3 has 14 residues. Germline-derived CDR1 and CDR2 are MNHNS and SASEGT.

This clonotype was seen only a few times. The chain joins TRBV6-5 to TRBJ1-2; tentatively, D is TRBD1 (6 bases). The germline CDR1 and CDR2 sequences are MNHEY and SVGAGI. This CDR3 comprises 17 residues. V was shortened by 6 bases and J by 0 bases, with 20 bases between the two germline ends. CDR3: CASSPRGPPLANYGYTF. The CDR3 DNA is TGTGCCAGCAGCCCCAGGGGACCCCCCCTTGCTAACTATGGCTACACCTTC.

This chain joins TRBV4-3 and TRBJ2-1, with D unresolved. CDR3 length: 14 residues. With 0 bases removed from V and 7 bases from J, the gap between germline ends came to 10 bases. CDR1 is LGHNA and CDR2 is YSLEER in the germline V gene. The CDR3, as DNA: TGCGCCAGCAGCCAAGAGAGACTGGGAAATGAGCAGTTCTTC. Encoded protein: CASSQERLGNEQFF.

There are many counts of this clonotype. The chain joins TRBV7-6 to TRBJ2-1, with 11 bases matching TRBD1. The CDR3 extends over 16 amino acids. CDR1 and CDR2 (germline): SGHVS, FNYEAQ. With V trimmed by 4 bases and J by 2 bases, 4 bases remained unmatched. In nucleotides, the CDR3 is TGTGCCAGCAGCTGGACAGGGGGCGATGCCTACAATGAGCAGTTCTTC. Protein sequence: CASSWTGGDAYNEQFF.

This clonotype was recorded at least ten times. V and J are TRBV6-4 and TRBJ2-2; D is possibly TRBD1 or TRBD2 (5 bases each). Trimming stripped 3 bases from V and 3 bases from J, with 5 bases between. The V gene's germline CDR1 is MRHNA and CDR2 SNTAGT. The CDR3 loop spans 13 amino acids. CDR3 loop: CASSEGDTGELFF. The CDR3 bases are TGTGCCAGCAGTGAGGGGGACACCGGGGAGCTGTTTTTT.

The chain is built from TRBV6-6 and TRBJ2-1, with D perhaps matching TRBD2 (6 bases). The V end was cut by 6 bases, the J end by 2 bases, with 14 bases between. Per the germline V gene, CDR1 is MNHNY and CDR2 is SVGAGI (reference sequence). The CDR3 loop spans 15 amino acids. The CDR3 loop reads CASSLTSPAYNEQFF. In DNA, the CDR3 is TGTGCCAGCAGCTTAACTAGCCCAGCCTACAATGAGCAGTTCTTC.

This chain links TRBV6-8 with TRBJ1-1; D is ambiguous. This CDR3 spans 13 amino acids. With 6 bases removed from V and 3 bases from J, the gap between germline ends came to 11 bases. Germline-derived CDR1 and CDR2 are MNHGY and SAAAGT. The CDR3: CASSHGLDTEAFF. Written as DNA, the CDR3 is TGTGCCAGCAGCCATGGGTTGGACACTGAAGCTTTCTTT.

V is TRBV20-1 and J is TRBJ2-6, with D uncertain. This CDR3 has 15 residues. The V gene lost 5 bases and the J gene lost 0 bases, with 11 bases spanning the gap. From germline, CDR1 is DFQATT and CDR2 SNEGSKA (reference sequence). The CDR3 protein is CSAGPVDSGANVLTF. CDR3 nucleotides: TGCAGTGCTGGTCCTGTTGACTCTGGGGCCAACGTCCTGACTTTC.

This chain connects TRBV27 to TRBJ1-5, with a weak D call TRBD1 (5 bases). The V and J ends lost 3 bases and 4 bases respectively, with 10 bases between them. The germline V gene encodes CDR1 MNHEY and CDR2 SMNVEV (reference sequence). The CDR3 has 14 residues. CDR3 amino acids: CASSFVSGNQPQHF. The CDR3 bases are TGTGCCAGCAGTTTTGTGTCAGGGAATCAGCCCCAGCATTTT.

The table lists this clonotype with a few counts. The CDR3 region is CATTGTGWYEQYF. For the CDR3, the DNA is TGTGCCACCACCGGGACAGGGTGGTACGAGCAGTACTTC. The V call is TRBV10-3, the J call TRBJ2-7; 9 bases map to TRBD1. V shed 10 bases, J shed 4 bases, and the junction held 8 bases outside the gene matches. Germline V CDR1 and CDR2: ENHRY, SYGVKD. The CDR3 length is 13 residues.

CDR3 region: CASSPWTGLGYEQYF. The CDR3 DNA reads as TGTGCCAGCAGCCCCTGGACAGGGTTGGGCTACGAGCAGTACTTC. The chain carries TRBV5-4 and TRBJ2-7, with 8 bases matching TRBD1. Germline trimming cut 4 bases from V and 3 bases from J; bases unmatched to any gene: 9. This CDR3 is 15 amino acids long. CDR1 and CDR2 from the germline V gene are SGHNT and YYREEE (reference sequence).

The J gene is TRBJ2-5, the V gene TRBV5-1; no clear D gene. CDR1 and CDR2 (germline): SGHRS, YFSETQ. V gave up 1 base and J gave up 4 bases, with 8 bases separating them. The length of the CDR3 is 13 residues. CDR3 region: CASSLLTGETQYF. CDR3 nucleotide sequence: TGCGCCAGCAGCTTGCTTACCGGAGAGACCCAGTACTTC.

The J gene is TRBJ2-2, the V gene TRBV27, with D unresolved. The CDR3 has 16 amino acids. Trimming pared 6 bases from V and 6 bases from J, leaving 20 bases between. From germline, CDR1 is MNHEY and CDR2 SMNVEV (reference sequence). This CDR3 reads CASSLTDGLSAGELFF. For the CDR3, the DNA is TGTGCCAGCAGCCTTACGGACGGCCTGTCAGCCGGGGAGCTGTTTTTT.